This entry is about one T cell receptor beta chain. This sample is part of a study of T cell responses to AZD1222 COVID-19 vaccine. The repertoire was sequenced with immunoSEQ multiplex PCR; TCRdb's copy has only in-frame clones and lacks some. In the table there are roughly 150,000 clones, approximately 89% of which are singletons. This CDR3 has 13 residues. V was trimmed by 3 bases and J by 1 base, leaving 6 bases between them. CDR1 KGHSH and CDR2 LQKENI come from the germline V gene. The chain carries TRBV18 and TRBJ1-1; D not resolved. The clonotype comes from an adult in good health. The starting material was peripheral blood, obtained on day 0 of AZD1222 vaccination. The CDR3 coding sequence is TGTGCCAGCTCACCTGGACCGAACACTGAAGCTTTCTTT. Amino acids: CASSPGPNTEAFF.